This is a list of T cell receptor beta chains from one sample in a study of blood T cells in healthy people across ages. TCRdb passed the 5' RACE reads through MiXCR, listing each CDR3 protein once. Counted here are hundreds of thousands of distinct CDR3 sequences, around 31% occurring once; the ten biggest clones make up 15% to 18%. The specimen sequenced was blood. Receptors originate from a woman of 80 years or more in good health. Both conserved end residues are part of each CDR3. A D gene is named only where the DNA matches it firmly. Some rows mark clone size as missing; the rest say once, few, many or name a class of expanded clone.

TRBD2 | TRBJ2-5 | TRBV2 | many | TGTGCCAGCAGTGAGCAACTAGCGGGGGTCCAAGAGACCCAGTACTTC | CASSEQLAGVQETQYF
NA | TRBJ2-7 | TRBV9 | many | TGTGCCAGCAGCGTAGACGCGGGGCCCTACGAGCAGTACTTC | CASSVDAGPYEQYF
TRBD2 | TRBJ2-5 | TRBV29-1 | NA | TGCAGCGCCTGCCTTCTGGTGGCGGGAGCCCAAGAGACCCAGTACTTC | CSACLLVAGAQETQYF
TRBD1 | TRBJ2-5 | TRBV10-3 | many | TGTGCCATCAGTTGGTCCCGGGACAGGGCAGAGACCCAGTACTTC | CAISWSRDRAETQYF
NA | TRBJ2-3 | TRBV20-1 | NA | TGCAGTGCTACCGTATTGGGGGGGGGCCGAACAGATACGCAGTATTTT | CSATVLGGGRTDTQYF
NA | TRBJ2-1 | TRBV6-5 | NA | TGTGCCAGCAAAGCCGGGCCCACAGGGTACAATGAGCAGTTCTTC | CASKAGPTGYNEQFF
NA | TRBJ2-1 | TRBV5-1 | many | TGCGCCAGCAGCCGGACACGGGACTTGAACAATGAGCAGTTCTTC | CASSRTRDLNNEQFF
NA | TRBJ2-3 | TRBV7-2 | many | TGTGCCAGCAGCTATACTACCAGACATACGCAGTATTTT | CASSYTTRHTQYF
NA | TRBJ1-1 | TRBV29-1 | many | TGCAGCGCAGGGAATCTGAACACTGAAGCTTTCTTT | CSAGNLNTEAFF
NA | TRBJ1-4 | TRBV6-2/TRBV6-3 | few | TGTGCCAGCAGTCACGGGGGACGGTCGAATGAAAAACTGTTTTTT | CASSHGGRSNEKLFF
TRBD1 | TRBJ2-3 | TRBV7-8 | many | TGTGCCAGCAGCCCATACCAGGGGGCGTTTTTCACAGATACGCAGTATTTT | CASSPYQGAFFTDTQYF
NA | TRBJ1-2 | TRBV20-1 | many | TGCAGTGCCTGGATCGGGGGGCAGGGATTCGGTTATGGCTACACCTTC | CSAWIGGQGFGYGYTF
NA | TRBJ2-7 | TRBV14 | few | TGTGCCAGCAGCCAGTGGGGCGGTGACGAGCAGTACTTC | CASSQWGGDEQYF
NA | TRBJ1-1 | TRBV29-1 | once | TGCGGCGGAAGACAGACCCAGAACACTGAAGCTTTCTTT | CGGRQTQNTEAFF
NA | TRBJ1-1 | TRBV20-1 | NA | TGCAGTGCTAGAGATAGTTATGCCGCGGGGGGACTGGCTAACACTGAAGCTTTCTTT | CSARDSYAAGGLANTEAFF
NA | TRBJ1-2 | TRBV20-1 | many | TGCAGTGCTTACAACGGGGGAATAAACTATGGCTACACCTTC | CSAYNGGINYGYTF
NA | TRBJ1-1 | TRBV7-2 | NA | TGTGCCAGCAGCTTAGAACTGGGAGGGGGGAACACTGAAGCTTTCTTT | CASSLELGGGNTEAFF
NA | TRBJ2-3 | TRBV9 | many | TGTGCCAGCAGCGTAAGTCCGGGGTCCACAGATACGCAGTATTTT | CASSVSPGSTDTQYF
NA | TRBJ2-7 | TRBV3-1 | many | TGTGCCAGCAGCCAAGGATACTACGAGCAGTACTTC | CASSQGYYEQYF
NA | TRBJ2-7 | TRBV28 | NA | TGTGCCAGCAGTCGAGCCAACGACGAGCAGTACTTC | CASSRANDEQYF
NA | TRBJ1-2 | TRBV2 | many | TGTGCCAGCAGTTACGATTTCCGCACAGAATATGGCTACACCTTC | CASSYDFRTEYGYTF
NA | TRBJ2-1 | TRBV9 | NA | TGTGCCAGCAGCGCCACAACACCGGGACACCCGAGCTCCTACAATGAGCAGTTCTTC | CASSATTPGHPSSYNEQFF
TRBD1 | TRBJ2-5 | TRBV9 | many | TGTGCCAGCAGCAACGGACAGGGCTTTGAGACCCAGTACTTC | CASSNGQGFETQYF
TRBD1 | TRBJ2-1 | TRBV30 | NA | TGTGCCTGGATCAGGAGACTCGGGACAGGAGGGAATGAGCAGTTCTTC | CAWIRRLGTGGNEQFF
TRBD2 | TRBJ2-7 | TRBV7-3 | many | TGTGCCAGCCGACTAGCGGGGGCCTACGAGCAGTACTTC | CASRLAGAYEQYF
NA | TRBJ1-4 | TRBV2 | NA | TGTGCCAGCAGTCAAAACCGGGGATCACTGTTTTTT | CASSQNRGSLFF
TRBD1 | TRBJ2-7 | TRBV18 | many | TGTGCCAGCTCACTGACAGGGGGCAATCTCTACGAGCAGTACTTC | CASSLTGGNLYEQYF
NA | TRBJ2-2 | TRBV4-2 | NA | TGTGCCAGCAGCCAAGACGCAGGGAACACCGGGGAGCTGTTTTTT | CASSQDAGNTGELFF
NA | TRBJ1-2 | TRBV6-5 | many | TGTGCCAGCAATAAAGGGACTGGAGGCTACACCTTC | CASNKGTGGYTF
NA | TRBJ1-2 | TRBV20-1 | many | TGCAGTGCTGGCAGGGGAGCCCTTAACTATGGCTACACCTTC | CSAGRGALNYGYTF
NA | TRBJ2-2 | TRBV7-2 | few | TGTGCCAGCAGCTTCCGAGCGGGGAACACCGGGGAGCTGTTTTTT | CASSFRAGNTGELFF
TRBD1 | TRBJ2-7 | TRBV9 | NA | TGTGCCGGCAGCACTCAAGGACAGGGGGCCTGGGGCGAGCAGTACTTC | CAGSTQGQGAWGEQYF
TRBD2 | TRBJ2-3 | TRBV18 | NA | TGTGCCAGCTCACCGCGACTAGCGGGGTCCACAGATACGCAGTATTTT | CASSPRLAGSTDTQYF
NA | TRBJ2-1 | TRBV5-1 | NA | TGCGCCAGCAGCTTGGCAAAAGGGGCCTATGAGCAGTTCTTC | CASSLAKGAYEQFF
NA | TRBJ2-1 | TRBV6-6 | many | TGTGCCACCGAAGTTGGGGGCCCGCTTTACAATGAGCAGTTCTTC | CATEVGGPLYNEQFF
NA | TRBJ1-4 | TRBV2 | NA | TGTGCCAGCAGACAGGGATTTGCAACTAATGAAAAACTGTTTTTT | CASRQGFATNEKLFF
NA | TRBJ1-5 | TRBV6-1 | NA | TGTGCCAGCAGTGTTGAAGGGGATCAGCCCCAGCATTTT | CASSVEGDQPQHF
TRBD1 | TRBJ2-7 | TRBV5-6 | many | TGTGCCAGCAGCCTGAACGGACAGGGTTTATACGAGCAGTACTTC | CASSLNGQGLYEQYF
NA | TRBJ1-1 | TRBV6-1 | NA | TGTGCCAGCAGTCATACCGCTGAAGCTTTCTTT | CASSHTAEAFF
NA | TRBJ1-5 | TRBV30 | NA | TGTGCCTGGAGCGTGGACACACGGTTAGGTTCGCCCCAGCATTTT | CAWSVDTRLGSPQHF
TRBD2 | TRBJ2-3 | TRBV5-1 | few | TGCGCCAGCAGCTTGGATAGCGGGGGGGCCTCCGATACGCAGTATTTT | CASSLDSGGASDTQYF
NA | TRBJ1-6 | TRBV27 | few | TGTGCCAGCAGTCTTGCCCCTTTAGGGGCGGCCGAGCTCCACTTT | CASSLAPLGAAELHF
TRBD2 | TRBJ2-5 | TRBV10-2 | many | TGCGCCAGCAGTGAGTGGCTAGCGGGGGGTGAAGAGACCCAGTACTTC | CASSEWLAGGEETQYF
TRBD1 | TRBJ1-2 | TRBV7-8 | many | TGTGCCAGCAGCTTCGACAGGGGGAGTAGCGGCTACACCTTC | CASSFDRGSSGYTF
TRBD1 | TRBJ1-1 | TRBV6-6 | few | TGTGCCAGCAGTTACGAGACAGGGGGCCGTGAAGCTTTCTTT | CASSYETGGREAFF
TRBD2 | TRBJ2-7 | TRBV27 | NA | TGTGCCAGCAGTTTATCCACACCACAGAGCGGGACTAGAAGCTACGAGCAGTACTTC | CASSLSTPQSGTRSYEQYF
NA | TRBJ2-1 | TRBV30 | few | TGTGCCTGGAGTCCCGGGACCAGGAATGAGCAGTTCTTC | CAWSPGTRNEQFF
TRBD1 | TRBJ2-1 | TRBV27 | many | TGTGCCAGCAGGGTGACAGGGGGTAGGCGTGAGCAGTTCTTC | CASRVTGGRREQFF
TRBD2 | TRBJ2-2 | TRBV3-1 | few | TGTGCCAGCAGCCCGCGGATCGCGGGGGGGTCCGGGGAGCTGTTTTTT | CASSPRIAGGSGELFF
NA | TRBJ2-1 | TRBV2 | many | TGTGCCTGGGAGGGGGGGCGAGACAATGAGCAGTTCTTC | CAWEGGRDNEQFF
TRBD1 | TRBJ2-7 | TRBV5-1 | many | TGCGCCAGCAGCCATACAGGGGTAGCGCAGTACTTC | CASSHTGVAQYF
TRBD1 | TRBJ1-1 | TRBV29-1 | few | TGCAGCGTTAAGACAGGGGGCCGAACTGAAGCTTTCTTT | CSVKTGGRTEAFF
NA | TRBJ2-5 | TRBV5-1 | NA | TGCGCCAGCAGCTTGGCCTCGGAGCAGCGGGAGACCCAGTACTTC | CASSLASEQRETQYF